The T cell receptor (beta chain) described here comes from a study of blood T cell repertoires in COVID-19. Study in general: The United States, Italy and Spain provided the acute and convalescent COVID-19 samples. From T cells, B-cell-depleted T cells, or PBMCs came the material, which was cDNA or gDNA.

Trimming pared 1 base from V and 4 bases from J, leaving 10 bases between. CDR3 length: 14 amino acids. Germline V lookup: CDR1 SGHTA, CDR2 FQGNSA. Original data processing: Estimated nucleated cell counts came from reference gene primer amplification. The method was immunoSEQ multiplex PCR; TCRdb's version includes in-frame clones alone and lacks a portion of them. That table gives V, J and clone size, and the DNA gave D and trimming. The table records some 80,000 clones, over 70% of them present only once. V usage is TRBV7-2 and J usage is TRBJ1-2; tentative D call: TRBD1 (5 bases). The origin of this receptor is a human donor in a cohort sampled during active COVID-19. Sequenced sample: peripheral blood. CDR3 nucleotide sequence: TGTGCCAGCAGCTTAGGGACGGGGGGCTATGGCTACACCTTC. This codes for CASSLGTGGYGYTF. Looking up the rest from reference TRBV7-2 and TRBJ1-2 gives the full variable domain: GAGVSQSPSNKVTEKGKDVELRCDPISGHTALYWYRQSLGQGLEFLIYFQGNSAPDKSGLPSDRFSAERTGGSVSTLTIQRTQQEDSAVYLCASSLGTGGYGYTFGSGTRLTVV.